This T cell receptor beta chain comes out of a study of T cells in Graves' hyperthyroidism and ophthalmopathy. The CDR3 loop spans 16 amino acids. Trimming stripped 6 bases from V and 0 bases from J, with 17 bases between. Germline CDR1 and CDR2: LNHDA and SQIVND (reference sequence). Researchers amplified the TCR beta CDR3 regions from RNA transcripts. Using the HTBI primer set, a first-round RT-PCR was run on the TCR CDR3. From the multiplex PCR reads, TCRdb called clonotypes with MiXCR, one entry per CDR3 protein. Of hundreds of thousands of distinct CDR3 sequences in the sample, 20% to 25% are singletons; the top ten hold 50% to 75%. This clonotype was detected only a few times.

The gene calls are TRBV19 and TRBJ2-5; tentatively, D is TRBD1 (6 bases). The sequence was obtained from a man aged 25-45 years with Graves' ophthalmopathy. The sequenced sample was blood. The CDR3 nucleotides read TGTGCCAGTAGCGTCGGCGAAGGGGGTAACCAAGAGACCCAGTACTTC. It is translated as CASSVGEGGNQETQYF.